This T cell receptor beta chain appears in the sequencing data of a study of T cells in women clearing cervical HPV infection. Looking at the study overall: Cases: HPV16-related CIN3 or worse on histology, a couple of invasive cancers. HLA type stays a possible confounder, typing being limited. Case blood was drawn when the lesion was first found; control blood after infection became undetectable. General observations from the study: Controls had more TRBV6-7 (approximately 0.16%) than cases (roughly 0.11%).

J was trimmed by 1 base and V by 5 bases; bases with no gene match: 4. The V gene's germline CDR1 is SNHLY and CDR2 FYNNEI. CDR3 length equals 14 residues. The repertoire was sequenced with immunoSEQ multiplex PCR; TCRdb's copy has only in-frame clones and lacks some. This sample's clone table lists 25,000 to 35,000 clones. Comments on this clone: Its target is not known. The CDR3 extends 3 residues past the end of the read, so its final part is completed from the germline J gene.

Material: blood buffy coat. This sequence was found in a woman aged 18 to 75 with a cervical HPV16 infection that either progressed to CIN3+ or cleared (not recorded which). V is TRBV2 and J is TRBJ2-5, with 7 bases fitting TRBD1. CDR3 bases read: TGTGCCAGCAGTCAAGGACAGGTCCAAGAGACC. It translates to CASSQGQVQET. The entire CDR3 protein reads CASSQGQVQETQYF.